This passage covers 2 T cell receptor beta chains from one sample sequenced in a study of shared clonotypes between healthy human individuals. Profiling relied on immunoSEQ multiplex PCR, and the TCRdb table lists in-frame clones only, not all of them. The table shows 2 million to 3 million clones, with roughly 93% occurring only once. Sequenced material: naive CD4+ T cells from PBMCs. As for subset: CD45RA+ positively selected. These receptors all stem from a man aged 18 to 35 in good health. Some clones in this sample may be carry-over from other donors' samples.

The J gene is TRBJ1-2, the V gene TRBV6-1; D perhaps matches TRBD1 (5 bases). The CDR3 sequence is 13 residues long. Trimming left V 7 bases short and J 8 bases short, with 17 bases between. Looked up from germline, CDR1 is MNHNS and CDR2 is SASEGT. The CDR3 here is CASTIAQDAGYTF. The CDR3 nucleotides are TGTGCCAGCACAATTGCACAGGACGCCGGCTACACCTTC.

V usage is TRBV4-2 and J usage is TRBJ2-1; D gene unclear. Germline V gene lookup returns CDR1 LGHNA and CDR2 YNFKEQ. V dropped 1 base and J dropped 7 bases, with 17 bases sitting between them. CDR3 size: 16 residues. CDR3 amino acids: CASSQVQDGFGNEQFF. The DNA for the CDR3 is TGTGCCAGCAGCCAAGTGCAGGACGGGTTTGGGAATGAGCAGTTCTTC.